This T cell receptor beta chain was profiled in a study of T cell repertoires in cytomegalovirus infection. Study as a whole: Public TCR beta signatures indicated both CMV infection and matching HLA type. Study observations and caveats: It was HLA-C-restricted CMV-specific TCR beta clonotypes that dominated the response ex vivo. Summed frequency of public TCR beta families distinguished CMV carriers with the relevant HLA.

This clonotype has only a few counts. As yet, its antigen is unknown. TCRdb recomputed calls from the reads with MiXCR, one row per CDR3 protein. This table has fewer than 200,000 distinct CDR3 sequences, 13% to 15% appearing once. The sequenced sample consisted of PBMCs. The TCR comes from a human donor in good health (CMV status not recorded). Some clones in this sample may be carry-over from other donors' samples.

CDR3 nucleotide sequence: TGTGCCAGCAGTGCTGGGGCCGGTGAAAAACTGTTTTTT. Amino acid sequence: CASSAGAGEKLFF. The rearrangement links TRBV2 to TRBJ1-4; tentatively, D is TRBD1 (5 bases). Germline CDR1 SNHLY, CDR2 FYNNEI. The CDR3 length is 13 residues. V was cut by 4 bases and J by 7 bases, with 10 bases left in between.